These 3 T cell receptor beta chains were all obtained from the same sample, sequenced in a study of beta chain features in type 1 diabetes. General study findings and limits: Type 1 diabetes patients had TCRB CDR3s that were shorter (moderately but significantly so) in all four CD4+ subsets.

These TCRs are of unknown antigen specificity. Sequencing targeted expressed TCRB transcripts, as all isolated RNA had been reverse transcribed. The method was immunoSEQ multiplex PCR; TCRdb's version includes in-frame clones alone and lacks a portion of them. The sample includes roughly 220,000 clones, roughly 17% of them seen just once. The sample was naive CD4+ T cells from blood. These receptors all come from a man aged 25 to 45 with type 1 diabetes.

The rearrangement links TRBV29-1 to TRBJ1-1; weak D call: TRBD1 (5 bases). The V end lost 4 bases, the J end lost 5 bases, and 14 bases lay between the germline ends. Germline assignment: CDR1 SQVTM and CDR2 ANQGSEA. This CDR3 contains 13 residues. The CDR3: CSVGNRGLTEAFF. For the CDR3, the DNA is TGCAGCGTTGGTAATAGGGGCTTAACTGAAGCTTTCTTT.

The sample holds a few counts of this clone. This chain joins TRBV28 and TRBJ2-2; D not certain. The V end lost 2 bases, the J end lost 1 base, and 5 bases lay between the germline ends. The CDR3 has 14 residues. Germline CDR1 reads MDHEN; CDR2 reads SYDVKM. CDR3 protein: CASSLGQNTGELFF. DNA of the CDR3: TGTGCCAGCAGTTTAGGCCAGAACACCGGGGAGCTGTTTTTT.

Note on this clone: Within the sample, other DNA sequences also encode this same CDR3. The chain couples TRBV29-1 to TRBJ2-7; no clear D. Germline CDR1 is SQVTM and CDR2 is ANQGSEA. V lost 4 bases and J 2 bases, leaving 6 bases between the germline ends. CDR3 length equals 11 residues. The CDR3 coding sequence is TGCAGCGTTGTGGTAGCCTACGAGCAGTACTTC. This sequence encodes CSVVVAYEQYF.